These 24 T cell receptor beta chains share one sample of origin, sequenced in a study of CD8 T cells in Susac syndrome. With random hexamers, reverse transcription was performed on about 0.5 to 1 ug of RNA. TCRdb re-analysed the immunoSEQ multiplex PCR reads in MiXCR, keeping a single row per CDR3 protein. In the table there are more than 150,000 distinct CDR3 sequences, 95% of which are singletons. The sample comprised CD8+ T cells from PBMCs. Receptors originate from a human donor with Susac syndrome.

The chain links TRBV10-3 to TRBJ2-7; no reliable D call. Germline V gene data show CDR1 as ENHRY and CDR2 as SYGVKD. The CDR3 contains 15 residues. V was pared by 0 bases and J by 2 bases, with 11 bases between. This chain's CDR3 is CAISESYTSAYEQYF. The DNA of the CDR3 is TGTGCCATCAGTGAGTCGTATACAAGCGCCTACGAGCAGTACTTC.

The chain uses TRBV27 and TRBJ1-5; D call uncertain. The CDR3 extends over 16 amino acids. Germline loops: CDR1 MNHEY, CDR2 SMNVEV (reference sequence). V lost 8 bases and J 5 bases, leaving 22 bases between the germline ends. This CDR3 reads CASSPSTGELYQPQHF. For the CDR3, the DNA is TGTGCCAGCTCCCCTTCCACGGGAGAACTTTATCAGCCCCAGCATTTT.

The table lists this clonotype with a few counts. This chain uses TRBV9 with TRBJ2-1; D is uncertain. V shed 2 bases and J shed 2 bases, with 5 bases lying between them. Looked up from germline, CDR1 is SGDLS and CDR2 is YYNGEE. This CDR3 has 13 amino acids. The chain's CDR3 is CASSVGTYNEQFF. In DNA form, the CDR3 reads TGTGCCAGCAGCGTTGGGACCTACAATGAGCAGTTCTTC.

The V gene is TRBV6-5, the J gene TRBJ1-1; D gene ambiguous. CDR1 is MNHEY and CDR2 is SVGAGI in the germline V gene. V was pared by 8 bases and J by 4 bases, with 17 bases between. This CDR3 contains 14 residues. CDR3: CASSERLKGTEAFF. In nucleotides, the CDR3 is TGTGCCAGCTCTGAGCGGCTTAAGGGCACTGAAGCTTTCTTT.

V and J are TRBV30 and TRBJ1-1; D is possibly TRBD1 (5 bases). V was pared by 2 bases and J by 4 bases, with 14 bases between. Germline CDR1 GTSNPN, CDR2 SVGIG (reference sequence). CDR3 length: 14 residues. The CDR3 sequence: CAWSFGLGGTEAFF. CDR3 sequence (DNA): TGTGCCTGGAGTTTTGGCCTGGGGGGCACTGAAGCTTTCTTT.

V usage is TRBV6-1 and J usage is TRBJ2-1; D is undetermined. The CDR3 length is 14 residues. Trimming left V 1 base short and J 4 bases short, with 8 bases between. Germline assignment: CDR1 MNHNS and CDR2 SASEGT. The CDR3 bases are TGTGCCAGCAGTGAAGAACTTGTATACAATGAGCAGTTCTTC. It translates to CASSEELVYNEQFF.

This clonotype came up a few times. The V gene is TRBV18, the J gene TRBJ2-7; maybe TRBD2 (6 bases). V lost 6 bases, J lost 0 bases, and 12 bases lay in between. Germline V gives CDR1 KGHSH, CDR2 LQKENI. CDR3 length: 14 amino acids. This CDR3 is CASSPGLSSYEQYF. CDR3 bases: TGTGCCAGCTCTCCGGGACTCAGCTCCTACGAGCAGTACTTC.

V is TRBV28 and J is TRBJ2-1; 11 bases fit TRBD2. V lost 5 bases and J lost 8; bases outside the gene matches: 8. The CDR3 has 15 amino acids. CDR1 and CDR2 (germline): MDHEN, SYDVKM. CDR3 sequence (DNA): TGTGCCAGCAGTGGACCCGGGACTAGCGGTGATGAGCAGTTCTTC. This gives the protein CASSGPGTSGDEQFF.

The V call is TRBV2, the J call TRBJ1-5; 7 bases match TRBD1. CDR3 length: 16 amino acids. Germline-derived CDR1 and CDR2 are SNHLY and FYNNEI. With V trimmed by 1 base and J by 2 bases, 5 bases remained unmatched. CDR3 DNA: TGTGCCAGCAGTGAAGGGGCAGGGGGTGGCAATCAGCCCCAGCATTTT. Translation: CASSEGAGGGNQPQHF. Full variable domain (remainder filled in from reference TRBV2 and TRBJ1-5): EPEVTQTPSHQVTQMGQEVILRCVPISNHLYFYWYRQILGQKVEFLVSFYNNEISEKSEIFDDQFSVERPDGSNFTLKIRSTKLEDSAMYFCASSEGAGGGNQPQHFGDGTRLSIL.

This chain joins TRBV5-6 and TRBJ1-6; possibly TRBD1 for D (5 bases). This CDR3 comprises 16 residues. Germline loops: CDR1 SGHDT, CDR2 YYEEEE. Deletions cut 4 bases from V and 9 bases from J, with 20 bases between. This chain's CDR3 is CASSLGGTDLFSPLHF. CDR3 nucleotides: TGTGCCAGCAGCCTCGGGGGGACCGACCTGTTTTCACCCCTCCACTTT. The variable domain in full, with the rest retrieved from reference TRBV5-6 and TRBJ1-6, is DAGVTQSPTHLIKTRGQQVTLRCSPKSGHDTVSWYQQALGQGPQFIFQYYEEEERQRGNFPDRFSGHQFPNYSSELNVNALLLGDSALYLCASSLGGTDLFSPLHFGNGTRLTVT.

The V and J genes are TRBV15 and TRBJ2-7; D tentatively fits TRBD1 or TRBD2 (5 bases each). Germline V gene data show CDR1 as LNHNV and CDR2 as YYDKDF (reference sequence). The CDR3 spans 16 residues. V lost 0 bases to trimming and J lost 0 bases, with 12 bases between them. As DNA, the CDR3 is TGTGCCACCAGCAGAGATTGGGGCGGAGGCTCCTACGAGCAGTACTTC. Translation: CATSRDWGGGSYEQYF.

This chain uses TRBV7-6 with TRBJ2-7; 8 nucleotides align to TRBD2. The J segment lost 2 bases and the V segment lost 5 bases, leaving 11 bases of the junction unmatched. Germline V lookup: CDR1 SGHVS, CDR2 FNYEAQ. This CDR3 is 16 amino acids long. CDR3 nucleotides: TGTGCCAGCAGCCCCTTCTCGCGGGAGGTAACCTACGAGCAGTACTTC. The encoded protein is CASSPFSREVTYEQYF.

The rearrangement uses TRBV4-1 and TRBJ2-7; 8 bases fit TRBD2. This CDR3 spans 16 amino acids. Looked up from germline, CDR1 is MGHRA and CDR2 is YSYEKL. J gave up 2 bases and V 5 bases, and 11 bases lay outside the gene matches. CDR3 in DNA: TGCGCCAGCAGCTCCTACGGGAAGCGGGAGCCCTACGAGCAGTACTTC. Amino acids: CASSSYGKREPYEQYF.

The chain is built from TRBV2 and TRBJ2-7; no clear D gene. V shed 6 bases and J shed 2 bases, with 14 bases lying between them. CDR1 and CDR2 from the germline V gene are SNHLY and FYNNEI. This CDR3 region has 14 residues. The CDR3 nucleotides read TGTGCCAGCAGGGCAGCACAGCGACCCTACGAGCAGTACTTC. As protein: CASRAAQRPYEQYF.

CDR3 sequence: CATSDSTGTSGVSWTGELFF. The CDR3, as DNA: TGTGCCACCAGTGATTCAACCGGGACTAGCGGGGTTTCTTGGACCGGGGAGCTGTTTTTT. The V call is TRBV24-1, the J call TRBJ2-2; 13 bases map to TRBD2. The junction had 13 bases not matched to a gene; V was cut back by 2 bases and J by 5 bases. The length of the CDR3 is 20 residues. Germline CDR1 reads KGHDR; CDR2 reads SFDVKD.

The CDR3 here is CAWSAAGGLVNTGELFF. The CDR3, as DNA: TGTGCCTGGAGTGCAGCAGGGGGCCTCGTTAACACCGGGGAGCTGTTTTTT. The chain couples TRBV30 to TRBJ2-2, with TRBD1 identical over 8 bases. With 1 base clipped from V and 2 bases from J, the junction kept 9 bases outside the gene matches. The CDR3 contains 17 residues. Germline V lookup: CDR1 GTSNPN, CDR2 SVGIG (reference sequence).

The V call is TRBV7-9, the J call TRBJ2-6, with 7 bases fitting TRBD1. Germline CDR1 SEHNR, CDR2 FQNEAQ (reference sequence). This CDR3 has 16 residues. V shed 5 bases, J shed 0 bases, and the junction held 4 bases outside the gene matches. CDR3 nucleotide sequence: TGTGCCAGCAGCCGGACAGGTACCTCTGGGGCCAACGTCCTGACTTTC. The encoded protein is CASSRTGTSGANVLTF.

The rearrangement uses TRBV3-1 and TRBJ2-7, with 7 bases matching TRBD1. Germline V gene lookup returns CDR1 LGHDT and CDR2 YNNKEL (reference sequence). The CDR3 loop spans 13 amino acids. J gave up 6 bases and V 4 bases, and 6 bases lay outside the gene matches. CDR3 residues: CASSLRDSLEQYF. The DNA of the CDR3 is TGTGCCAGCAGCCTCCGGGACAGTCTCGAGCAGTACTTC.

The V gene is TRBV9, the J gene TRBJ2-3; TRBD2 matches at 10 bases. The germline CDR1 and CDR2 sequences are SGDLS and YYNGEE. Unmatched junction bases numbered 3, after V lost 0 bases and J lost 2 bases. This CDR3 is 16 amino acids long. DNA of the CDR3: TGTGCCAGCAGCGTAGGGACTAGCGGAACCACAGATACGCAGTATTTT. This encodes CASSVGTSGTTDTQYF.

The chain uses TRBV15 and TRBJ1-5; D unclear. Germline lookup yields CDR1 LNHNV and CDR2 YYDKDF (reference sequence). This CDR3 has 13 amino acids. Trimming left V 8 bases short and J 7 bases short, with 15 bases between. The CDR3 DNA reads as TGTGCCACCGCCGCAGAAAACCACCAGCCCCAGCATTTT. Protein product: CATAAENHQPQHF. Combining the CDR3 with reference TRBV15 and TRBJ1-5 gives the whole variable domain DAMVIQNPRYQVTQFGKPVTLSCSQTLNHNVMYWYQQKSSQAPKLLFHYYDKDFNNEADTPDNFQSRRPNTSFCFLDIRSPGLGDTAMYLCATAAENHQPQHFGDGTRLSIL.

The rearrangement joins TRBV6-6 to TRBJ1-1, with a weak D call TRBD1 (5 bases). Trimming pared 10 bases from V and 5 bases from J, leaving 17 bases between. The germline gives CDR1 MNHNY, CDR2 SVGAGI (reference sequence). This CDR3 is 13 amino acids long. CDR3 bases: TGTGCCACCCAGTGGGACCGGATTACTGAAGCTTTCTTT. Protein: CATQWDRITEAFF.

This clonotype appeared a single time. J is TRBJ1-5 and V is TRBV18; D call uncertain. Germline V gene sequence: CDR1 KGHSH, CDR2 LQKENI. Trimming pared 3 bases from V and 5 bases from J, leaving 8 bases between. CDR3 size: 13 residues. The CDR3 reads CASSPDGDQPQHF. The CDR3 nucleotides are TGTGCCAGCTCACCGGACGGGGATCAGCCCCAGCATTTT.

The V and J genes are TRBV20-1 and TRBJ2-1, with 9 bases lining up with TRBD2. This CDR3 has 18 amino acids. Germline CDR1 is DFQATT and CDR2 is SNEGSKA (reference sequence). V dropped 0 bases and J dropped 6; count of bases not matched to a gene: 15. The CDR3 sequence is CSARDYEGSGGTFNEQFF. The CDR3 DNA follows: TGCAGTGCTAGAGATTATGAGGGTAGCGGGGGTACTTTCAATGAGCAGTTCTTC.

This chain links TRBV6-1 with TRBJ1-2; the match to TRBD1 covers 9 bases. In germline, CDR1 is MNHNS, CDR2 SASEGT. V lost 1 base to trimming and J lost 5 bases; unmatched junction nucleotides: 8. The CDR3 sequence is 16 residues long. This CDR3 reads CASSEDLGQGMYGYTF. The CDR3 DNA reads TGTGCCAGCAGTGAAGACCTGGGACAGGGCATGTATGGCTACACCTTC.